This TCR beta chain was sequenced for a study of cytomegalovirus exposure and HLA in healthy donors. Regarding the study as a whole: It was shown in a later analysis that HLA-associated TCR beta chains were more clonally expanded than other, equally common chains.

The V end lost 2 bases, the J end lost 2 bases, and 7 bases lay between the germline ends. Looked up from germline, CDR1 is ENHRY and CDR2 is SYGVKD. The CDR3 extends over 14 amino acids. Remarks on this clone: Its antigen remains unknown.

Vbeta (60) and Jbeta (13) primers were used in the PCR. Generated by immunoSEQ multiplex PCR, the TCRdb table keeps only in-frame clones and is missing some. The sample includes 130,000 to 150,000 clones, roughly 80% of them seen just once. Sample: PBMCs. The TCR sequence derives from a woman aged 25 to 39 in good health and CMV-seronegative. This chain connects TRBV10-3 to TRBJ2-1; D uncertain. CDR3 protein: CAISERLAYNEQFF. CDR3 in DNA: TGTGCCATCAGTGAGCGGCTAGCCTACAATGAGCAGTTCTTC.